The rows below give T cell receptor beta chains drawn from one sample of a study of blood T cell repertoires in COVID-19. The repertoire was sequenced with immunoSEQ multiplex PCR; TCRdb's copy has only in-frame clones and lacks some. The sample lists tens of thousands of clones, about 86% occurring once. Sequencing was done on a sample of peripheral blood. Every receptor here comes from a man in his fifties or sixties with acute or convalescent COVID-19. CDR3s include the opening cysteine and the closing phenylalanine or tryptophan. A D gene is named only where the DNA matches it firmly. Clone size, where shown, is once, few, many, or a class for clones that have expanded.

TRBD1	TRBV6-1	TRBJ1-2	-	TGTGCCAGCAGTCCGGACAGGGATGGCTACACCTTC	CASSPDRDGYTF
-	TRBV5-6	TRBJ2-2	-	TGTGCCAGCAGCCCCGGAGGCACCGGGGAGCTGTTTTTT	CASSPGGTGELFF
-	TRBV2	TRBJ2-7	-	TGTGCCAGCAGCCCCGTCCCCTACGAGCAGTACTTC	CASSPVPYEQYF
-	TRBV13	TRBJ2-1	once	TGTGCCAGCAGCTTAAGGGGGGGCTGGTCCTACAATGAGCAGTTCTTC	CASSLRGGWSYNEQFF
-	TRBV19	TRBJ1-1	-	TGTGCCAGTGAAGGTGTGGAAGACCAGGGGGCTTTCTTT	CASEGVEDQGAFF
-	TRBV14	TRBJ2-1	-	TGTGCCAGCAGCCAAGGGGGCACCTACAATGAGCAGTTCTTC	CASSQGGTYNEQFF
-	TRBV12-3/TRBV12-4	TRBJ1-1	-	TGTGCCAGCAGTTTCAGGCTCAACACTGAAGCTTTCTTT	CASSFRLNTEAFF
-	TRBV19	TRBJ1-5	-	TGTGCCAGTAGTAGGAGCCGACAGAACCTCCTACCCCAGCATTTT	CASSRSRQNLLPQHF
-	TRBV3-1/TRBV3-2	TRBJ2-7	-	TGTGCCAGCAGCCCCTTGAGGACAATCAGGAATAATTACGAGCAGTACTTC	CASSPLRTIRNNYEQYF
-	TRBV28	TRBJ2-7	few	TGTGCCAGCAGTTTTAGCGGAGGGCACTACGAGCAGTACTTC	CASSFSGGHYEQYF